The clone carrying this T cell receptor (beta chain) was counted many times. The target antigen is unknown. This entry belongs to a study of neurological immune-mediated disorders. Findings and limits, study-wide: HTLV-1-associated myelopathy showed the most TCR clonal expansion; multiple sclerosis the least, below healthy controls. Sharing of CDR3 amino acid sequences among expanded clones across subjects was absent, suggesting private repertoires in all groups.

Sorted libraries came from about a million CD4+ or CD8+ T cells. Per sequencing run, 15-18 subjects together gave over 170 million TCR-beta sequences. TCRdb reprocessed the 5' RACE reads via MiXCR and lists one record per CDR3 protein. The sample contains some 47,000 distinct CDR3 sequences, about 6% of which appear only once. The sample taken for sequencing was CD4+ T cells from blood. This TCR came from a woman between 40 and 55 years old in good health.

CDR3 amino acids: CASTLPGLGVEQFF. Here the CDR3 DNA reads TGTGCCAGCACCCTTCCGGGACTAGGGGTTGAGCAGTTCTTC. This rearrangement joins TRBV7-3 to TRBJ2-1; 8 positions match TRBD2. There are 14 residues in the CDR3. The ends lost 7 bases at V and 9 bases at J; junction bases unmatched: 11. Germline values: CDR1 SGHTA, CDR2 FQGTGA.